These 23 T cell receptor beta chains came from one sample sequenced in a study of cytotoxic CD8 clonotypes in ibrutinib-treated CLL. Only in-frame clones appear in the TCRdb table, and some are missing; sequencing was by immunoSEQ multiplex PCR. The sample holds around 310,000 clones, more than 65% seen once. The input for sequencing was PBMCs, taken before ibrutinib treatment. The receptors were gathered from a human donor with chronic lymphocytic leukemia.

The chain uses TRBV7-9 and TRBJ1-5; 10 nucleotides match TRBD1. Per germline, CDR1 SEHNR and CDR2 FQNEAQ (reference sequence). This CDR3 spans 15 amino acids. The V segment lost 6 bases and the J segment 6 bases; nucleotides outside the gene matches: 8. CDR3 loop: CASSTGTGASQPQHF. For the CDR3, the DNA is TGTGCCAGCAGTACCGGGACAGGGGCTTCTCAGCCCCAGCATTTT.

The V gene is TRBV7-3, the J gene TRBJ2-3, with D unresolved. V lost 2 bases to trimming and J lost 0 bases, with 12 bases between them. Germline CDR1 SGHTA, CDR2 FQGTGA. This CDR3 contains 16 residues. Written as DNA, the CDR3 is TGTGCCAGCAGCTTATTAGGCGGAGCGAGCACAGATACGCAGTATTTT. Its protein product is CASSLLGGASTDTQYF.

The V call is TRBV5-1, the J call TRBJ2-5, with TRBD2 matching 7 bases. The CDR3 length is 17 residues. Germline V gene sequence: CDR1 SGHRS, CDR2 YFSETQ. The J segment lost 5 bases and the V segment lost 0 bases, leaving 13 bases of the junction unmatched. The CDR3 loop reads CASSLGLGGSWEETQYF. CDR3 nucleotide sequence: TGCGCCAGCAGCTTGGGCCTCGGCGGGAGCTGGGAGGAGACCCAGTACTTC. Combining the CDR3 with reference TRBV5-1 and TRBJ2-5 gives the whole variable domain KAGVTQTPRYLIKTRGQQVTLSCSPISGHRSVSWYQQTPGQGLQFLFEYFSETQRNKGNFPGRFSGRQFSNSRSEMNVSTLELGDSALYLCASSLGLGGSWEETQYFGPGTRLLVL.

This clone was counted between two and nine times. The genes are TRBV14 and TRBJ1-2; the D gene is possibly TRBD1 (6 bases). The V gene lost 5 bases and the J gene lost 5 bases, with 9 bases spanning the gap. CDR1 and CDR2 (germline): SGHDN, FVKESK. The length of the CDR3 is 12 residues. CDR3 DNA sequence: TGTGCCAGCAGCTGGGGACATTATGGCTACACCTTC. Translating gives CASSWGHYGYTF. The complete variable domain, with remaining parts taken from reference TRBV14 and TRBJ1-2, reads EAGVTQFPSHSVIEKGQTVTLRCDPISGHDNLYWYRRVMGKEIKFLLHFVKESKQDESGMPNNRFLAERTGGTYSTLKVQPAELEDSGVYFCASSWGHYGYTFGSGTRLTVV.

This clone has more than one count but fewer than ten. The CDR3 here is CASSRPGDTQYF. The CDR3 bases are TGTGCCAGCAGCCGACCGGGGGATACGCAGTATTTT. V is TRBV27 and J is TRBJ2-3; perhaps TRBD2 as D (5 bases). CDR1 is MNHEY, CDR2 SMNVEV, per germline (reference sequence). The CDR3 consists of 12 residues. V lost 6 bases to trimming and J lost 6 bases, with 10 bases between them.

This clone was counted between two and nine times. The V gene is TRBV19, the J gene TRBJ2-5; TRBD1 aligns across 8 bases. V lost 7 bases to trimming and J lost 7 bases; unmatched junction nucleotides: 11. The V gene's germline CDR1 is LNHDA and CDR2 SQIVND (reference sequence). The CDR3 covers 14 residues. The CDR3 reads CASTTTGAEATQYF. CDR3 in DNA: TGTGCCAGTACCACGACAGGGGCGGAGGCGACCCAGTACTTC.

The rearrangement links TRBV25-1 to TRBJ1-4; TRBD1 agrees at 8 bases. The CDR3 length is 16 residues. Germline loops: CDR1 MGHDK, CDR2 SYGVNS. The trim removed 1 base at V and 4 bases at J, leaving 5 bases unmatched. The CDR3 DNA sequence: TGTGCCAGCAGTGAATTAGGGACAGGAGGTAATGAAAAACTGTTTTTT. Protein product: CASSELGTGGNEKLFF.

The genes are TRBV7-6 and TRBJ2-1; D is unclear. From germline, CDR1 is SGHVS and CDR2 FNYEAQ. The V gene lost 5 bases and the J gene lost 0 bases, with 11 bases spanning the gap. The CDR3 has 15 amino acids. The CDR3 nucleotides read TGTGCCAGCAGCCAAGCGAGCCGCTCCTACAATGAGCAGTTCTTC. It encodes CASSQASRSYNEQFF. The variable domain in full, completed from reference TRBV7-6 and TRBJ2-1, reads GAGVSQSPRYKVTKRGQDVALRCDPISGHVSLYWYRQALGQGPEFLTYFNYEAQQDKSGLPNDRFSAERPEGSISTLTIQRTEQRDSAMYRCASSQASRSYNEQFFGPGTRLTVL.

This chain connects TRBV2 to TRBJ1-1; D unresolved. The CDR3 sequence is 14 residues long. Trimming left V 6 bases short and J 1 base short, with 12 bases between. The V gene's germline CDR1 is SNHLY and CDR2 FYNNEI. The CDR3 DNA is TGTGCCAGCAGGCGTCGCGGAGAGAACACTGAAGCTTTCTTT. Translating it yields CASRRRGENTEAFF.

The rearrangement joins TRBV30 to TRBJ2-1; 10 bases line up with TRBD2. Losses at the gene ends were 2 bases for V and 7 bases for J; bases not matched to a gene: 5. The CDR3 totals 14 residues. Germline V CDR1 and CDR2: GTSNPN, SVGIG (reference sequence). The CDR3 loop is CAWSSSGSFNEQFF. CDR3 sequence (DNA): TGTGCCTGGAGTTCTAGCGGGAGCTTTAATGAGCAGTTCTTC.

This clone has more than one count but fewer than ten. At one end the junction does not follow the germline gene, possibly because of a read error. The rearrangement links TRBV6-5 to TRBJ2-7; 7 bases match TRBD2. CDR3 length: 11 amino acids. Germline lookup yields CDR1 MNHEY and CDR2 SVGAGI. The CDR3 DNA reads TGTGCCAGCACGCAAGGGAGGGAGTGGCACTTC. This encodes CASTQGREWHF.

The chain couples TRBV6-6 to TRBJ2-7, with 8 bases aligning to TRBD1. The CDR3 loop spans 14 amino acids. Germline V gene sequence: CDR1 MNHNY, CDR2 SVGAGI (reference sequence). The J segment lost 3 bases and the V segment lost 5 bases, leaving 6 bases of the junction unmatched. This CDR3 is CASSRTGNFYEQYF. CDR3 bases: TGTGCCAGCAGTAGGACAGGGAACTTCTACGAGCAGTACTTC.

The chain uses TRBV29-1 and TRBJ2-5, with TRBD2 identical over 12 bases. The J call may be incorrect, as the DNA end agrees better with TRBJ2-7. This CDR3 comprises 15 residues. Per germline, CDR1 SQVTM and CDR2 ANQGSEA. The CDR3 DNA reads TGCAGCGTTGAAATTCGACTAGCGGGAGTGTACGAGCAGTACTTC. Protein sequence: CSVEIRLAGVYEQYF.

This clone showed up just once. The V gene is TRBV29-1, the J gene TRBJ2-1; 9 bases map to TRBD1. Germline assignment: CDR1 SQVTM and CDR2 ANQGSEA. The CDR3 runs 14 residues. The V and J ends lost 5 bases and 6 bases, in that order; junction bases with no gene match: 8. CDR3 nucleotides: TGCAGCGTTTCGAGGACAGGGGTCCCCAATGAGCAGTTCTTC. As protein: CSVSRTGVPNEQFF.

Worth noting for this clone: The sample has other DNA sequences that encode this CDR3 too. The chain joins TRBV7-9 to TRBJ1-3; D unresolved. Looked up from germline, CDR1 is SEHNR and CDR2 is FQNEAQ (reference sequence). The CDR3 runs to 14 residues. The V gene lost 1 base and the J gene lost 4 bases, with 8 bases spanning the gap. For the CDR3, the DNA is TGTGCCAGCAGCTTAGGGGGATCCGGAAACACCATATATTTT. Residues: CASSLGGSGNTIYF.

The chain links TRBV28 to TRBJ1-3, with TRBD1 as a possible D gene (6 bases). The CDR3 spans 14 residues. Germline V gene data show CDR1 as MDHEN and CDR2 as SYDVKM. The V end lost 6 bases, the J end lost 8 bases, and 17 bases lay between the germline ends. CDR3 sequence: CASSATGAGDTIYF. Here the CDR3 DNA reads TGTGCCAGCAGCGCGACGGGGGCTGGGGACACCATATATTTT.

This clone was counted a single time. J is TRBJ2-3 and V is TRBV19; D unresolved. In germline, CDR1 is LNHDA, CDR2 SQIVND (reference sequence). The CDR3 loop spans 13 amino acids. V lost 6 bases and J lost 1, with 8 bases in between. The CDR3 region has the DNA TGTGCCAGTAGGGGGAAGGGCACAGATACGCAGTATTTT. Translating gives CASRGKGTDTQYF.

This rearrangement joins TRBV4-3 to TRBJ2-7, with TRBD2 matching over 10 bases. The V segment lost 2 bases and the J segment 0 bases; nucleotides outside the gene matches: 7. Germline V gene lookup returns CDR1 LGHNA and CDR2 YSLEER. The CDR3 has 17 amino acids. Here the CDR3 reads CASSQLAGAVGSYEQYF. The CDR3 nucleotides read TGCGCCAGCAGCCAACTAGCGGGAGCGGTGGGCTCCTACGAGCAGTACTTC.

This chain uses TRBV7-6 with TRBJ2-2; maybe TRBD2 (5 bases). V dropped 4 bases and J dropped 2 bases, with 14 bases sitting between them. From germline, CDR1 is SGHVS and CDR2 FNYEAQ. The CDR3 loop spans 16 amino acids. CDR3 coding DNA: TGTGCCAGCAGCTCCCGGGTAGCGCCCAACACCGGGGAGCTGTTTTTT. Its translation is CASSSRVAPNTGELFF.

Written as DNA, the CDR3 is TGTGCCAGCAGCCAGACAGGGGCCAATAACTATGGCTACACCTTC. Translation: CASSQTGANNYGYTF. This chain joins TRBV4-2 and TRBJ1-2, with 8 positions matching TRBD1. CDR3 length: 15 residues. V lost 3 bases and J lost 1; bases outside the gene matches: 4. Per the germline V gene, CDR1 is LGHNA and CDR2 is YNFKEQ.

This clone was seen a single time. The chain combines TRBV5-6 with TRBJ2-2; tentative D call: TRBD2 (5 bases). V lost 0 bases and J 0 bases, leaving 9 bases between the germline ends. In germline, CDR1 is SGHDT, CDR2 YYEEEE. This CDR3 has 16 residues. Written as DNA, the CDR3 is TGTGCCAGCAGCTTGGTTATCGGGGCGAACACCGGGGAGCTGTTTTTT. Amino acid sequence: CASSLVIGANTGELFF.

The chain carries TRBV5-1 and TRBJ1-4; TRBD1 aligns across 7 bases. The CDR3 totals 16 residues. V was pared by 3 bases and J by 0 bases, with 5 bases of the junction left unmatched. Germline lookup yields CDR1 SGHRS and CDR2 YFSETQ. The CDR3 DNA sequence: TGCGCCAGCAGCTCGAGACAGGGCCCAACTAATGAAAAACTGTTTTTT. It specifies CASSSRQGPTNEKLFF. The full variable domain, its missing parts supplied by reference TRBV5-1 and TRBJ1-4, is KAGVTQTPRYLIKTRGQQVTLSCSPISGHRSVSWYQQTPGQGLQFLFEYFSETQRNKGNFPGRFSGRQFSNSRSEMNVSTLELGDSALYLCASSSRQGPTNEKLFFGSGTQLSVL.

The chain carries TRBV5-1 and TRBJ2-2, with D possibly matching TRBD2 (6 bases). Per germline, CDR1 SGHRS and CDR2 YFSETQ. Trimming pared 2 bases from V and 6 bases from J, leaving 11 bases between. The length of the CDR3 is 14 residues. CDR3 sequence (DNA): TGCGCCAGCAGCTTCACTAGCCCGGCCGGGGAGCTGTTTTTT. Protein: CASSFTSPAGELFF.